Shown below are 5 T cell receptor beta chains from a single sample sequenced in a study of CD8 T cells in ankylosing spondylitis. Whole-study findings and limits: Roughly eight highly homologous variants made up a TCR beta motif that seemed to typify ankylosing spondylitis blood.

TCRdb re-called the 5' RACE reads with MiXCR, one entry per CDR3 protein. Seen here are a few hundred thousand distinct CDR3 sequences, approximately 20% observed once, and the top ten hold about 15%. Antigens for these TCRs are unknown. Specimen: blood, either unsorted or a sorted T cell fraction (not recorded which). These receptors were taken from a male donor with ankylosing spondylitis.

This sequence joins TRBV28 and TRBJ1-1; no reliable D call. The germline gives CDR1 MDHEN, CDR2 SYDVKM. This CDR3 is built from 14 residues. Trimming stripped 7 bases from V and 5 bases from J, with 17 bases between. CDR3 protein: CASTQPARRTEAFF. The CDR3 region has the DNA TGTGCCAGCACACAACCAGCCCGGAGGACTGAAGCTTTCTTT. Combining the CDR3 with reference TRBV28 and TRBJ1-1 gives the whole variable domain DVKVTQSSRYLVKRTGEKVFLECVQDMDHENMFWYRQDPGLGLRLIYFSYDVKMKEKGDIPEGYSVSREKKERFSLILESASTNQTSMYLCASTQPARRTEAFFGQGTRLTVV.

This clonotype was observed at least ten times. This sequence joins TRBV7-7 and TRBJ2-5; possible D gene TRBD1, 5 bases. The V and J ends lost 5 bases and 2 bases respectively, with 9 bases between them. Germline CDR1 is SSHAT and CDR2 is FNYEAQ (reference sequence). This CDR3 has 13 amino acids. CDR3: CASSNDRQETQYF. The DNA for the CDR3 is TGTGCCAGCAGCAATGACAGACAAGAGACCCAGTACTTC.

The chain is built from TRBV6-2 or TRBV6-3 and TRBJ2-1; the match to TRBD2 covers 10 bases. The V and J ends lost 5 bases and 10 bases, in that order; junction bases with no gene match: 5. CDR1 is MNHEY, CDR2 SVGEGT, per germline. The CDR3 has 13 residues. The CDR3 coding sequence is TGTGCCAGCAGTAAAAGCGGGAGGGCCGAGCAGTTCTTC. Translating gives CASSKSGRAEQFF.

This clonotype was seen more than once but under ten times. This sequence joins TRBV9 and TRBJ2-2; tentative D call: TRBD1 (5 bases). Trimming took 4 bases from V and 5 from J, leaving 18 bases between them. The CDR3 has 16 residues. Germline V gives CDR1 SGDLS, CDR2 YYNGEE. CDR3 residues: CASSPTVGPLTGELFF. As DNA, the CDR3 is TGTGCCAGCAGCCCGACAGTAGGGCCATTAACCGGGGAGCTGTTTTTT.

The chain is built from TRBV6-2 or TRBV6-3 and TRBJ2-1, with 8 bases fitting TRBD2. Unmatched junction bases numbered 5, after V lost 5 bases and J lost 2 bases. Germline CDR1 MNHEY, CDR2 SVGEGT. The CDR3 has 15 residues. The CDR3 nucleotides read TGTGCCAGCAGTATAGCGGGATCCACCTACAATGAGCAGTTCTTC. Protein: CASSIAGSTYNEQFF.